The 25 T cell receptor beta chains below all came from one sample that was sequenced in a study of regulatory and conventional T cells in RAG deficiency. Conventional CD4+ T cells were sorted from blood as CD25-low CD127-high cells. Sequencing was performed with immunoSEQ multiplex PCR; in TCRdb, only in-frame clones are kept and a portion is missing. The sample lists some 21,000 clones, about 92% occurring once. This sample was also put to use in a study of regulatory T cells. That work contributes: Amplification used 52 TRBV primers and 13 TRBJ primers.

Input material: CD4+ T cells sorted from blood. The receptors derive from a human donor in good health.

The J gene is TRBJ2-1, the V gene TRBV28, with D possibly matching TRBD2 (6 bases). V was trimmed by 10 bases and J by 9 bases, leaving 22 bases between them. Germline CDR1 is MDHEN and CDR2 is SYDVKM. The CDR3 contains 14 residues. The CDR3 nucleotides are TGTGCCACCCTGAGCGACGGGAGATGGGGTGAGCAGTTCTTC. It is translated as CATLSDGRWGEQFF.

The chain uses TRBV6-4 and TRBJ1-1; D is undetermined. Germline values: CDR1 MRHNA, CDR2 SNTAGT. V lost 6 bases, J lost 0 bases, and 2 bases lay in between. The CDR3 sequence is 11 residues long. The CDR3 spells CASRLNTEAFF. CDR3 nucleotide sequence: TGTGCCAGCAGGCTGAACACTGAAGCTTTCTTT.

The chain has TRBV9 and TRBJ2-5, with TRBD1 matching over 9 bases. The junction had 7 bases not matched to a gene; V was cut back by 0 bases and J by 4 bases. CDR3 size: 16 residues. Germline V lookup: CDR1 SGDLS, CDR2 YYNGEE. CDR3 loop: CASSVGTGQGPETQYF. CDR3 in DNA: TGTGCCAGCAGCGTAGGTACGGGACAGGGCCCAGAGACCCAGTACTTC.

The chain links TRBV5-1 to TRBJ1-2, with D possibly matching TRBD1 (6 bases). The CDR3 is made up of 14 amino acids. Trimming took 0 bases from V and 6 from J, leaving 12 bases between them. Per germline, CDR1 SGHRS and CDR2 YFSETQ. CDR3 sequence: CASSLEGGGDGYTF. CDR3 DNA: TGCGCCAGCAGCTTGGAGGGAGGGGGAGATGGCTACACCTTC.

The V call is TRBV6-5, the J call TRBJ2-1, with TRBD2 matching over 11 bases. CDR3 length equals 15 residues. The trim removed 0 bases at V and 8 bases at J, leaving 3 bases unmatched. Germline CDR1 and CDR2: MNHEY and SVGAGI. The CDR3 loop reads CASSYSGLADHEQFF. The CDR3 coding sequence is TGTGCCAGCAGTTACTCGGGACTAGCGGATCATGAGCAGTTCTTC.

The V call is TRBV6-6, the J call TRBJ1-1; D unresolved. The CDR3 covers 14 residues. The germline V gene encodes CDR1 MNHNY and CDR2 SVGAGI (reference sequence). The V end was cut by 3 bases, the J end by 1 base, with 9 bases between. The DNA for the CDR3 is TGTGCCAGCAGTTATTCTGCAGAGAACACTGAAGCTTTCTTT. Its translation is CASSYSAENTEAFF.

The chain links TRBV7-8 to TRBJ1-1; 11 nucleotides line up with TRBD1. This CDR3 is built from 15 residues. Germline V CDR1 and CDR2: SGHVS, FQNEAQ. Unmatched junction bases numbered 4, after V lost 5 bases and J lost 2 bases. CDR3 region: CASSPGTGGNTEAFF. In DNA, the CDR3 is TGTGCCAGCAGCCCCGGGACAGGGGGAAACACTGAAGCTTTCTTT. Using reference TRBV7-8 and TRBJ1-1 for the parts outside the CDR3, the full variable domain is GAGVSQSPRYKVAKRGQDVALRCDPISGHVSLFWYQQALGQGPEFLTYFQNEAQLDKSGLPSDRFFAERPEGSVSTLKIQRTQQEDSAVYLCASSPGTGGNTEAFFGQGTRLTVV.

J is TRBJ2-1 and V is TRBV9; unclear D gene. Trimming shortened V by 4 bases and J by 0 bases, and 11 bases separated the two germline ends. The CDR3 length is 15 residues. Germline CDR1 is SGDLS and CDR2 is YYNGEE. Written as DNA, the CDR3 is TGTGCCAGCAGCCCCGGGCCGAGCTCCTACAATGAGCAGTTCTTC. Amino acids: CASSPGPSSYNEQFF.

This rearrangement joins TRBV5-1 to TRBJ1-1; 8 bases are shared with TRBD1. The junction had 14 bases not matched to a gene; V was cut back by 4 bases and J by 12 bases. CDR3 length: 14 residues. Germline CDR1 is SGHRS and CDR2 is YFSETQ. CDR3 loop: CASSTAGGQAFTFF. The CDR3 DNA sequence: TGCGCCAGCAGCACCGCCGGGGGACAGGCTTTTACTTTCTTT.

The chain is built from TRBV6-5 and TRBJ2-3, with a possible D match to TRBD1 (5 bases). V lost 2 bases and J lost 4, with 7 bases in between. The CDR3 is made up of 13 amino acids. Germline loops: CDR1 MNHEY, CDR2 SVGAGI. CDR3: CASSYGAADTQYF. CDR3 sequence (DNA): TGTGCCAGCAGTTACGGGGCCGCAGATACGCAGTATTTT.

CDR3 nucleotides: TGTGCCAGCAGCTTAAGTGGACAGGATGGTAACTATGGCTACACCTTC. Translation: CASSLSGQDGNYGYTF. This chain uses TRBV11-2 with TRBJ1-2; TRBD1 aligns across 7 bases. The V segment lost 2 bases and the J segment 1 base; nucleotides outside the gene matches: 7. Per the germline V gene, CDR1 is SGHAT and CDR2 is FQNNGV. The CDR3 is 16 amino acids.

The rearrangement uses TRBV2 and TRBJ2-5; 7 nucleotides line up with TRBD2. CDR3 length: 14 residues. The germline V gene has CDR1 SNHLY and CDR2 FYNNEI. Trimming removed 6 bases from V and 4 bases from J; junction bases left unmatched: 8. In DNA, the CDR3 is TGTGCCAGCAGAGCCATGGGGGGGGGAGAGACCCAGTACTTC. This gives the protein CASRAMGGGETQYF. The full variable domain, completed using reference TRBV2 and TRBJ2-5, is EPEVTQTPSHQVTQMGQEVILRCVPISNHLYFYWYRQILGQKVEFLVSFYNNEISEKSEIFDDQFSVERPDGSNFTLKIRSTKLEDSAMYFCASRAMGGGETQYFGPGTRLLVL.

V and J are TRBV10-2 and TRBJ2-7; D call uncertain. V dropped 8 bases and J dropped 4 bases, with 12 bases sitting between them. Germline V gene lookup returns CDR1 WSHSY and CDR2 SAAADI. The CDR3 sequence is 12 residues long. The DNA for the CDR3 is TGCGCCAGCGGCCAGGCTCGTTACGAGCAGTACTTC. Residues: CASGQARYEQYF.

The chain recombines TRBV19 with TRBJ1-1; a possible D gene is TRBD1 (6 bases). The CDR3 is 15 residues long. Per the germline V gene, CDR1 is LNHDA and CDR2 is SQIVND (reference sequence). Trimming shortened V by 5 bases and J by 1 base, and 14 bases separated the two germline ends. CDR3 protein: CASSVWGATNTEAFF. The CDR3 bases are TGTGCCAGTAGTGTTTGGGGGGCAACGAACACTGAAGCTTTCTTT.

The chain carries TRBV6-6 and TRBJ2-1, with a possible D match to TRBD1 (5 bases). V was cut by 2 bases and J by 4 bases, with 12 bases left in between. The CDR3 extends over 15 amino acids. CDR1 and CDR2 from the germline V gene are MNHNY and SVGAGI (reference sequence). CDR3 amino acids: CASSYPQDRYNEQFF. CDR3 DNA sequence: TGTGCCAGCAGTTACCCTCAAGACAGATACAATGAGCAGTTCTTC.

CDR3 sequence reads: CASSPSRDNVLMETQYF. CDR3 bases: TGCGCCAGCAGCCCAAGCCGGGACAATGTCTTAATGGAGACCCAGTACTTC. The V call is TRBV5-1, the J call TRBJ2-5; weak D call: TRBD1 (6 bases). The germline CDR1 and CDR2 sequences are SGHRS and YFSETQ. The CDR3 contains 17 residues. The V end was cut by 4 bases, the J end by 5 bases, with 24 bases between.

This chain connects TRBV4-2 to TRBJ2-3; weak D call: TRBD2 (5 bases). The V and J ends lost 5 bases and 2 bases respectively, with 14 bases between them. Germline-derived CDR1 and CDR2 are LGHNA and YNFKEQ. The CDR3 runs 15 residues. The CDR3 DNA reads TGTGCCAGCAGCGCTGCGAGGGTGGTCACAGATACGCAGTATTTT. Amino acids: CASSAARVVTDTQYF.

CDR3 protein: CASSLDRDYEQYF. The CDR3, as DNA: TGTGCCAGCAGTCTAGACAGGGACTACGAGCAGTACTTC. V and J are TRBV28 and TRBJ2-7, with 7 positions matching TRBD1. The germline CDR1 and CDR2 sequences are MDHEN and SYDVKM. J was trimmed by 3 bases and V by 5 bases; bases with no gene match: 4. This CDR3 region has 13 residues.

The CDR3 loop reads CSARLGGYTF. CDR3 sequence (DNA): TGCAGTGCTCGGCTAGGAGGCTACACCTTC. The J gene is TRBJ1-2, the V gene TRBV20-1; no clear D. The V end was cut by 5 bases, the J end by 8 bases, with 9 bases between. Germline V gene data show CDR1 as DFQATT and CDR2 as SNEGSKA (reference sequence). This CDR3 is 10 amino acids long.

This clone has just a few counts. V and J are TRBV7-6 and TRBJ1-2; no reliable D call. In germline, CDR1 is SGHVS, CDR2 FNYEAQ. There are 13 residues in the CDR3. Trimming left V 1 base short and J 5 bases short, with 8 bases between. The CDR3 coding sequence is TGTGCCAGCAGCTTAGATGCACAGTATGGCTACACCTTC. Amino acids: CASSLDAQYGYTF.

The chain combines TRBV7-2 with TRBJ2-1; 7 bases agree with TRBD2. The CDR3 spans 15 residues. Germline-derived CDR1 and CDR2 are SGHTA and FQGNSA. Trimming took 2 bases from V and 4 from J; bases not matched to a gene: 5. The CDR3 region is CASSLTAGVYNEQFF. CDR3 sequence (DNA): TGTGCCAGCAGCTTAACGGCGGGAGTTTACAATGAGCAGTTCTTC.

V is TRBV11-2 and J is TRBJ2-7; TRBD2 agrees at 10 bases. Trimming at V came to 6 bases and at J to 3 bases, leaving 14 bases not matched to a gene. The CDR3 is 17 amino acids. Germline lookup yields CDR1 SGHAT and CDR2 FQNNGV. The CDR3 is CASRTVLGLAGDYEQYF. The CDR3 DNA reads as TGTGCCAGCAGAACAGTCCTGGGGCTAGCGGGGGACTACGAGCAGTACTTC. The full variable domain, its missing parts supplied by reference TRBV11-2 and TRBJ2-7, is EAGVAQSPRYKIIEKRQSVAFWCNPISGHATLYWYQQILGQGPKLLIQFQNNGVVDDSQLPKDRFSAERLKGVDSTLKIQPAKLEDSAVYLCASRTVLGLAGDYEQYFGPGTRLTVT.

CDR3 in amino acids: CASSQVEGLNTEAFF. The CDR3 DNA reads as TGTGCCAGCAGCCAAGTGGAGGGCTTGAACACTGAAGCTTTCTTT. This sequence joins TRBV4-2 and TRBJ1-1; D is undetermined. CDR1 is LGHNA and CDR2 is YNFKEQ in the germline V gene. The V end lost 1 base, the J end lost 0 bases, and 9 bases lay between the germline ends. This CDR3 comprises 15 residues.

The rearrangement joins TRBV7-2 to TRBJ2-7; D is unclear. Germline V lookup: CDR1 SGHTA, CDR2 FQGNSA. The V end lost 3 bases, the J end lost 2 bases, and 8 bases lay between the germline ends. This CDR3 is built from 13 residues. The CDR3 spells CASSLHRPYEQYF. Written as DNA, the CDR3 is TGTGCCAGCAGCTTGCACAGACCCTACGAGCAGTACTTC.

The V and J genes are TRBV4-1 and TRBJ2-5, with 7 bases lining up with TRBD2. Trimming took 0 bases from V and 7 from J; bases not matched to a gene: 8. The CDR3 length is 15 residues. CDR1 is MGHRA, CDR2 YSYEKL, per germline. The CDR3 nucleotides read TGCGCCAGCAGCCAAGATTCAGGGACTATGGTGACCCAGTACTTC. Its protein product is CASSQDSGTMVTQYF.